A selection of T cell receptor beta chains follows, all from one sample in a study of radiation and T cells in renal cell carcinoma. The method was immunoSEQ multiplex PCR; TCRdb's version includes in-frame clones alone and lacks a portion of them. The sample records some 80,000 clones, approximately 86% being singletons. The sequencing here drew on blood, taken from a patient whose treatment included radiotherapy and nephrectomy. The source of these receptors is a woman between 50 and 59 years old with renal cell carcinoma. Both conserved end residues are part of each CDR3. Fields, in order: V gene, clone size, J gene, D gene, CDR3 protein, CDR3 DNA. A D gene is named only where the DNA matches it firmly. Rows may omit the clone size; those that give it use once, few, many or a size class.

v_gene: TRBV7-2
abundance: NA
j_gene: TRBJ2-4
d_gene: NA
CDR3aa: CASSPETGGVAKNIQYF
CDR3nt: TGTGCCAGCAGCCCTGAAACGGGGGGCGTAGCCAAAAACATTCAGTACTTC

v_gene: TRBV4-2
abundance: NA
j_gene: TRBJ1-1
d_gene: NA
CDR3aa: CASSQAGRDGNTEAFF
CDR3nt: TGTGCCAGCAGCCAAGCTGGCAGGGACGGGAACACTGAAGCTTTCTTT

v_gene: TRBV23-1
abundance: NA
j_gene: TRBJ1-1
d_gene: NA
CDR3aa: CASRDTEAFF
CDR3nt: TGCGCCAGTAGAGATACTGAAGCTTTCTTT

v_gene: TRBV27
abundance: NA
j_gene: TRBJ2-1
d_gene: TRBD2
CDR3aa: CASSLGGNYNEQFF
CDR3nt: TGTGCCAGCAGCCTCGGGGGGAACTACAATGAGCAGTTCTTC

v_gene: TRBV28
abundance: once
j_gene: TRBJ2-7
d_gene: NA
CDR3aa: CASSLAISYEQYF
CDR3nt: TGTGCCAGCAGTTTGGCCATATCCTACGAGCAGTACTTC

v_gene: TRBV7-6
abundance: NA
j_gene: TRBJ2-7
d_gene: NA
CDR3aa: CASSRTGTSSYEQYF
CDR3nt: TGTGCCAGCAGCCGTACAGGAACGAGCTCCTACGAGCAGTACTTC

v_gene: TRBV11-3
abundance: NA
j_gene: TRBJ1-6
d_gene: TRBD1
CDR3aa: CASSLGTGNSPLHF
CDR3nt: TGTGCCAGCAGCTTAGGGACAGGCAATTCACCCCTCCACTTT

v_gene: TRBV7-2
abundance: NA
j_gene: TRBJ2-7
d_gene: NA
CDR3aa: CASTPGVHSYEQYF
CDR3nt: TGTGCCAGCACCCCGGGGGTACATTCCTACGAGCAGTACTTC

v_gene: TRBV19
abundance: NA
j_gene: TRBJ2-1
d_gene: TRBD2
CDR3aa: CASSIASSGSSYNEQFF
CDR3nt: TGTGCCAGTAGTATAGCGAGTAGCGGGAGCTCCTACAATGAGCAGTTCTTC

v_gene: TRBV9
abundance: NA
j_gene: TRBJ2-5
d_gene: TRBD2
CDR3aa: CASSYDRGGETQYF
CDR3nt: TGTGCCAGCAGTTACGATCGGGGGGGAGAGACCCAGTACTTC

v_gene: TRBV15
abundance: NA
j_gene: TRBJ1-5
d_gene: NA
CDR3aa: CATSRGRGVSSNQPQHF
CDR3nt: TGTGCCACCAGCAGAGGTCGAGGGGTTTCTAGCAATCAGCCCCAGCATTTT

v_gene: TRBV7-2
abundance: NA
j_gene: TRBJ1-2
d_gene: TRBD1
CDR3aa: CASSSDRGGAGGYTF
CDR3nt: TGTGCCAGCAGCTCGGACAGGGGAGGGGCGGGTGGCTACACCTTC

v_gene: TRBV7-9
abundance: NA
j_gene: TRBJ2-7
d_gene: NA
CDR3aa: CASSLGGILAGYEQYF
CDR3nt: TGTGCCAGCAGCTTAGGGGGGATTCTTGCAGGGTACGAGCAGTACTTC

v_gene: TRBV18
abundance: NA
j_gene: TRBJ1-1
d_gene: NA
CDR3aa: CASSPQATAMNTEAFF
CDR3nt: TGTGCCAGCTCGCCACAGGCGACCGCGATGAACACTGAAGCTTTCTTT

v_gene: TRBV7-2
abundance: once
j_gene: TRBJ2-2
d_gene: NA
CDR3aa: CASSLVPAPNTGELFF
CDR3nt: TGTGCCAGCAGCTTAGTGCCAGCCCCGAACACCGGGGAGCTGTTTTTT

v_gene: TRBV6-1
abundance: NA
j_gene: TRBJ2-7
d_gene: NA
CDR3aa: CASSETYEQYF
CDR3nt: TGTGCCAGCAGTGAAACCTACGAGCAGTACTTC

v_gene: TRBV4-1
abundance: NA
j_gene: TRBJ1-1
d_gene: NA
CDR3aa: CASTSGRGRAEAFF
CDR3nt: TGCGCCAGCACCTCAGGCAGGGGTCGGGCTGAAGCTTTCTTT

v_gene: TRBV9
abundance: NA
j_gene: TRBJ1-1
d_gene: NA
CDR3aa: CASSPGGRTEAFF
CDR3nt: TGTGCCAGCAGCCCGGGCGGGAGGACTGAAGCTTTCTTT